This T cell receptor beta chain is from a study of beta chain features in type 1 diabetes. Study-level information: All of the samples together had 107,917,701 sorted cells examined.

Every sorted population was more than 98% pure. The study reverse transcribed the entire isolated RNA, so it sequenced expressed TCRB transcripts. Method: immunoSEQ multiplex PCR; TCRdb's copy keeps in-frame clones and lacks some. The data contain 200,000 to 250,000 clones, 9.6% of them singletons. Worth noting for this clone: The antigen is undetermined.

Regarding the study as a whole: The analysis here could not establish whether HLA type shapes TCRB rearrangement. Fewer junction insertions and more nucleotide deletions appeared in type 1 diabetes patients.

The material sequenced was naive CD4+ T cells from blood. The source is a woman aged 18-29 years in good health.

CDR3 DNA: TGTGCCTGGGGAATACAGGCTAGCAATCAGCCCCAGCATTTT. This sequence encodes CAWGIQASNQPQHF. The chain uses TRBV30 and TRBJ1-5; weak D call: TRBD1 (5 bases). The ends were cut back, 5 bases at V and 0 bases at J, with 11 bases in the middle. Germline CDR1 and CDR2: GTSNPN and SVGIG (reference sequence). The CDR3 consists of 14 residues.